This entry lists 21 T cell receptor beta chains sequenced from one sample in a study of T cell responses to AZD1222 COVID-19 vaccine. Generated by immunoSEQ multiplex PCR, the TCRdb table keeps only in-frame clones and is missing some. The sample has some 130,000 clones, just under 95% seen once. The source was peripheral blood, collected 28 days after the second AZD1222 dose. The receptor set was obtained from an adult who received the AZD1222 COVID-19 vaccine.

The V call is TRBV30, the J call TRBJ1-4; D might be TRBD1 (5 bases). V lost 5 bases and J lost 3, with 13 bases in between. The CDR3 covers 14 residues. Germline V lookup: CDR1 GTSNPN, CDR2 SVGIG (reference sequence). CDR3 sequence reads: CAWRRPGPNEKLFF. The CDR3, as DNA: TGTGCCTGGCGAAGACCGGGGCCTAATGAAAAACTGTTTTTT.

The chain recombines TRBV7-8 with TRBJ1-2; D is unresolved. The CDR3 covers 14 residues. In germline, CDR1 is SGHVS, CDR2 FQNEAQ. V shed 0 bases and J shed 6 bases, with 11 bases lying between them. The DNA of the CDR3 is TGTGCCAGCAGCTTAGCGTTTTCCGGAAATGGCTACACCTTC. Translating gives CASSLAFSGNGYTF.

This rearrangement joins TRBV7-3 to TRBJ2-1, with no clear D. V lost 4 bases and J lost 8, with 15 bases in between. CDR1 is SGHTA and CDR2 is FQGTGA in the germline V gene. This CDR3 is 14 amino acids long. This CDR3 reads CASSSATHFYEQFF. CDR3 sequence (DNA): TGTGCCAGCAGCTCCGCTACCCATTTCTATGAGCAGTTCTTC.

The rearrangement joins TRBV6-5 to TRBJ1-1, with D unclear. The germline V gene has CDR1 MNHEY and CDR2 SVGAGI. Deletions cut 6 bases from V and 4 bases from J, with 12 bases between. This CDR3 comprises 13 residues. CDR3 nucleotides: TGTGCCAGCAGGGGTAAGGGATTCACTGAAGCTTTCTTT. Translating gives CASRGKGFTEAFF.

The V gene is TRBV28, the J gene TRBJ2-7; D might be TRBD2 (6 bases). Germline values: CDR1 MDHEN, CDR2 SYDVKM. The V end was cut by 7 bases, the J end by 2 bases, with 18 bases between. The CDR3 sequence is 15 residues long. CDR3 coding DNA: TGTGCCAGCATGAACGGGGGAGCGGCTCCCTACGAGCAGTACTTC. Its protein product is CASMNGGAAPYEQYF. Complete variable domain (other parts from reference TRBV28 and TRBJ2-7): DVKVTQSSRYLVKRTGEKVFLECVQDMDHENMFWYRQDPGLGLRLIYFSYDVKMKEKGDIPEGYSVSREKKERFSLILESASTNQTSMYLCASMNGGAAPYEQYFGPGTRLTVT.

The genes are TRBV6-2 or TRBV6-3 and TRBJ2-6, with 8 bases aligning to TRBD1. The V segment lost 6 bases and the J segment 0 bases; nucleotides outside the gene matches: 13. The CDR3 extends over 19 amino acids. Per the germline V gene, CDR1 is MNHEY and CDR2 is SVGEGT. The CDR3 coding sequence is TGTGCCAGCAGCCCTACCCCGGGACAGGCTACCTCTGGGGCCAACGTCCTGACTTTC. This encodes CASSPTPGQATSGANVLTF.

The rearrangement uses TRBV28 and TRBJ2-5; 9 positions match TRBD1. This CDR3 has 16 amino acids. With 3 bases clipped from V and 2 bases from J, the junction kept 7 bases outside the gene matches. CDR1 is MDHEN and CDR2 is SYDVKM in the germline V gene. DNA for the CDR3: TGTGCCAGCAGTTTGATGGGGACAGGGCTACAAGAGACCCAGTACTTC. Translating gives CASSLMGTGLQETQYF.

The chain joins TRBV30 to TRBJ1-1; 8 nucleotides align to TRBD1. Germline assignment: CDR1 GTSNPN and CDR2 SVGIG (reference sequence). CDR3 length: 13 residues. Unmatched junction bases numbered 5, after V lost 3 bases and J lost 5 bases. The CDR3: CAWRDRDWTEAFF. Written as DNA, the CDR3 is TGTGCCTGGAGGGACAGGGATTGGACTGAAGCTTTCTTT.

V is TRBV2 and J is TRBJ1-6; no definite D call. The V gene lost 2 bases and the J gene lost 9 bases, with 5 bases spanning the gap. From germline, CDR1 is SNHLY and CDR2 FYNNEI. The CDR3 contains 12 residues. The CDR3 DNA reads as TGTGCCAGCAGTGAATCAAGTTCACCCCTCCACTTT. It translates to CASSESSSPLHF.

The chain has TRBV19 and TRBJ2-1; D is perhaps TRBD1 or TRBD2 (5 bases each). CDR1 LNHDA and CDR2 SQIVND come from the germline V gene (reference sequence). Trimming removed 6 bases at V and 0 bases at J, with 24 bases between. This CDR3 has 19 amino acids. In DNA, the CDR3 is TGTGCCAGTAGCATTGGGGGTGGAGATACCTCCTACTCCTACAATGAGCAGTTCTTC. Protein sequence: CASSIGGGDTSYSYNEQFF.

The chain has TRBV24-1 and TRBJ2-2; 8 bases are shared with TRBD2. This CDR3 region has 15 residues. After removal of 6 bases from V and 0 bases from J, the junction contained 2 bases not matched to a gene. Germline values: CDR1 KGHDR, CDR2 SFDVKD. CDR3 region: CATSRGGANTGELFF. CDR3 bases: TGTGCCACCAGTCGGGGGGGCGCGAACACCGGGGAGCTGTTTTTT.

The V call is TRBV28, the J call TRBJ1-4; TRBD1 is a possible D gene (6 bases). The germline V gene encodes CDR1 MDHEN and CDR2 SYDVKM. The CDR3 runs 18 residues. V was trimmed by 1 base and J by 4 bases, leaving 19 bases between them. CDR3 sequence reads: CASSLLAGGRQLNEKLFF. In nucleotides, the CDR3 is TGTGCCAGCAGTTTATTGGCCGGGGGGCGTCAACTTAATGAAAAACTGTTTTTT.

The rearrangement joins TRBV5-1 to TRBJ2-3, with a tentative D call TRBD1 (6 bases). The CDR3 totals 14 residues. Germline values: CDR1 SGHRS, CDR2 YFSETQ. The ends were cut back, 0 bases at V and 4 bases at J, with 9 bases in the middle. CDR3 in DNA: TGCGCCAGCAGCTTGGGCAGGGGTTCAGATACGCAGTATTTT. Protein product: CASSLGRGSDTQYF.

The J gene is TRBJ2-7, the V gene TRBV7-9, with TRBD1 matching 9 bases. Per the germline V gene, CDR1 is SEHNR and CDR2 is FQNEAQ (reference sequence). The CDR3 consists of 18 residues. J lost 3 bases, V lost 1 base, and 13 bases had no gene match. CDR3 amino acids: CASSLVSSRRTGVYEQYF. CDR3 DNA sequence: TGTGCCAGCAGCTTAGTCTCGTCGCGTAGGACAGGGGTCTACGAGCAGTACTTC.

This sequence joins TRBV13 and TRBJ2-7; D not resolved. The CDR3 spans 14 residues. The germline V gene has CDR1 PRHDT and CDR2 FYEKMQ (reference sequence). Trimming removed 5 bases from V and 0 bases from J, with 11 bases in between. CDR3 in amino acids: CASSRYRFSYEQYF. The DNA for the CDR3 is TGTGCCAGCAGCCGCTATAGATTCTCCTACGAGCAGTACTTC.

This clone was counted a single time. The genes are TRBV5-1 and TRBJ1-1; weak D call: TRBD1 (5 bases). The CDR3 is 16 amino acids. Germline CDR1 is SGHRS and CDR2 is YFSETQ. Trimming took 4 bases from V and 0 from J, leaving 16 bases between them. The CDR3 DNA reads TGCGCCAGCAGCCAACGGGACTCCTCGATGAACACTGAAGCTTTCTTT. Residues: CASSQRDSSMNTEAFF. The entire variable domain, with the rest obtained from reference TRBV5-1 and TRBJ1-1, is as follows: KAGVTQTPRYLIKTRGQQVTLSCSPISGHRSVSWYQQTPGQGLQFLFEYFSETQRNKGNFPGRFSGRQFSNSRSEMNVSTLELGDSALYLCASSQRDSSMNTEAFFGQGTRLTVV.

This clone has only a few counts. The chain employs TRBV7-2 and TRBJ1-2; D remains ambiguous. This CDR3 is 13 amino acids long. V lost 5 bases and J lost 4, with 11 bases in between. Germline V lookup: CDR1 SGHTA, CDR2 FQGNSA. CDR3 coding DNA: TGTGCCAGCAGCGAAGGTCGCCCCTATGGCTACACCTTC. Encoded protein: CASSEGRPYGYTF.

The rearrangement uses TRBV11-3 and TRBJ2-1, with D possibly being TRBD1 (5 bases). Per germline, CDR1 SGHNT and CDR2 YENEEA. The CDR3 totals 11 residues. Trimming took off 4 bases at V and 10 bases at J, with 8 bases between the two ends. The CDR3 sequence: CASSSQGEQFF. The CDR3 bases are TGTGCCAGCAGCTCTCAGGGAGAGCAGTTCTTC. Drawing the rest from reference TRBV11-3 and TRBJ2-1, the complete variable domain is EAGVVQSPRYKIIEKKQPVAFWCNPISGHNTLYWYLQNLGQGPELLIRYENEEAVDDSQLPKDRFSAERLKGVDSTLKIQPAELGDSAVYLCASSSQGEQFFGPGTRLTVL.

The table lists this clone with a count of one. The chain joins TRBV30 to TRBJ2-5, with D perhaps TRBD2 (5 bases). V was clipped by 4 bases and J by 3 bases, with 15 bases between them. The germline V gene encodes CDR1 GTSNPN and CDR2 SVGIG (reference sequence). The CDR3 runs 14 residues. The CDR3 nucleotides read TGTGCCTGGACCCGTACCTGGGAGAAAGAGACCCAGTACTTC. This translates into CAWTRTWEKETQYF.

This clone was seen more than once but under ten times. The gene calls are TRBV5-5 and TRBJ2-1; unclear D gene. The CDR3 contains 14 residues. Germline CDR1 and CDR2: SGHKS and YYEKEE (reference sequence). Trimming took off 0 bases at V and 6 bases at J, with 10 bases between the two ends. The CDR3 DNA reads TGTGCCAGCAGCTTGGGAGGCCCAGCCAATGAGCAGTTCTTC. Protein sequence: CASSLGGPANEQFF.

This clone was seen only a few times. The chain combines TRBV11-3 with TRBJ1-6, with D tentatively TRBD1 (6 bases). CDR1 and CDR2 (germline): SGHNT, YENEEA. The CDR3 is 15 residues long. Trimming shortened V by 2 bases and J by 8 bases, and 13 bases separated the two germline ends. CDR3 nucleotides: TGTGCCAGCAGCTTATTGGCCACAGGGTATTCACCCCTCCACTTT. Translating it yields CASSLLATGYSPLHF.